Each of the 5 T cell receptor beta chains below was sequenced from the same sample in a study of blood T cell repertoires in COVID-19. Sequenced by immunoSEQ multiplex PCR; TCRdb stores in-frame clones only, minus some. This table holds 90,000 to 150,000 clones, roughly 87% found once. Material: peripheral blood. The source of these receptors is an elderly man with acute or convalescent COVID-19.

The rearrangement links TRBV5-4 to TRBJ2-7, with 7 positions matching TRBD1. The CDR3 sequence is 16 residues long. Looked up from germline, CDR1 is SGHNT and CDR2 is YYREEE (reference sequence). With V trimmed by 4 bases and J by 1 base, 11 bases remained unmatched. The CDR3 coding sequence is TGTGCCAGCAGCCCCGACAGGGCGATCTTGTCCTACGAGCAGTACTTC. Protein product: CASSPDRAILSYEQYF. Variable domain in full (rest from reference TRBV5-4 and TRBJ2-7): ETGVTQSPTHLIKTRGQQVTLRCSSQSGHNTVSWYQQALGQGPQFIFQYYREEENGRGNFPPRFSGLQFPNYSSELNVNALELDDSALYLCASSPDRAILSYEQYFGPGTRLTVT.

This clone was seen only a few times. Sequence at one end of the junction differs from germline and may be a read error. The chain couples TRBV2 to TRBJ2-5; TRBD1 aligns across 8 bases. The germline V gene encodes CDR1 SNHLY and CDR2 FYNNEI. The CDR3 runs 17 residues. CDR3 residues: CASREEQGGRVLETQYF. CDR3 DNA: TGTGCCAGCAGGGAAGAACAGGGGGGTCGAGTCTTGGAGACCCAGTACTTC.

The gene calls are TRBV12-3 or TRBV12-4 and TRBJ1-2; D is possibly TRBD1 (5 bases). Trimming took 7 bases from V and 6 from J, leaving 15 bases between them. The CDR3 contains 13 residues. CDR3 sequence reads: CASIWGPGDGYTF. The CDR3 DNA follows: TGTGCCAGCATATGGGGCCCTGGAGATGGCTACACCTTC.

The chain has TRBV6-2 or TRBV6-3 and TRBJ2-1; possible D gene TRBD2, 6 bases. The germline V gene has CDR1 MNHEY and CDR2 SVGEGT. V lost 5 bases and J lost 3, with 17 bases in between. CDR3 length: 16 amino acids. CDR3 sequence: CASSALGGGIYNEQFF. The CDR3 DNA reads as TGTGCCAGCAGTGCCCTCGGGGGAGGTATCTACAATGAGCAGTTCTTC.

This rearrangement joins TRBV5-1 to TRBJ1-1, with D perhaps TRBD1 (6 bases). The CDR3 is 15 amino acids. V was cut by 4 bases and J by 3 bases, with 16 bases left in between. Germline V lookup: CDR1 SGHRS, CDR2 YFSETQ. The CDR3 DNA follows: TGCGCCAGCAGCCTCCCGGGGGGGGCGGACACTGAAGCTTTCTTT. Amino acids: CASSLPGGADTEAFF.